This T cell receptor (beta chain) originates from a study of shared clonotypes between healthy human individuals. The CDR3 totals 13 residues. The V gene lost 5 bases and the J gene lost 0 bases, with 8 bases spanning the gap. Per germline, CDR1 ENHRY and CDR2 SYGVKD. Here immunoSEQ multiplex PCR was the method, and the copy in TCRdb shows in-frame clones only, minus some. The data hold about 980,000 clones, with approximately 80% observed a single time. This chain links TRBV10-3 with TRBJ2-7; D perhaps matches TRBD1 (5 bases). The sample was memory CD4+ T cells sorted from blood. Described subset: CD45RA-negative fraction. The sequence was obtained from a man aged 18 to 30 in good health. DNA for the CDR3: TGTGCCATCAGTCAGGGTCTCTCCTACGAGCAGTACTTC. This encodes CAISQGLSYEQYF.